This T cell receptor beta chain is drawn from a study of OX40 agonist ivuxolimab in advanced cancers. This CDR3 contains 14 residues. With V trimmed by 6 bases and J by 4 bases, 7 bases remained unmatched. CDR1 is SGHTA, CDR2 FQGNSA, per germline. Generated by immunoSEQ multiplex PCR, the TCRdb table keeps only in-frame clones and is missing some. In the table there are over 60,000 clones, about nine tenths of which are singletons. The origin of this receptor is an adult with an advanced solid tumor such as melanoma, head and neck, liver or kidney cancer. Material: CD4+ or CD8+ T cells sorted from blood, obtained in a trial of the OX40 agonist ivuxolimab. The chain has TRBV7-2 and TRBJ2-5; TRBD2 matches 8 bases. CDR3 DNA: TGTGCCAGCAGGCTTCCGGGGGGGCTAGAGACCCAGTACTTC. The encoded protein is CASRLPGGLETQYF. The full variable domain, in which reference TRBV7-2 and TRBJ2-5 provide the parts outside the CDR3, is GAGVSQSPSNKVTEKGKDVELRCDPISGHTALYWYRQSLGQGLEFLIYFQGNSAPDKSGLPSDRFSAERTGGSVSTLTIQRTQQEDSAVYLCASRLPGGLETQYFGPGTRLLVL.